The TCR beta chain under discussion was sequenced for a study of T cell responses to AZD1222 COVID-19 vaccine. Findings of the study overall: Targeting of unmutated variant regions was reportedly seen in nearly half of spike-specific TCRs. Clonal diversity was possibly underestimated; the donors were predominantly white British and more often female. Along spike, vaccine-associated CD4 TCRs were found throughout, with dominance at 160-218 and 743-854.

TCRdb's table, derived via immunoSEQ multiplex PCR, lists solely in-frame clones and lacks some. The sample consists of approximately 100,000 clones, about 88% of them appearing once. About this clone itself: Antigen: not known.

The CDR3 totals 15 residues. The ends lost 0 bases at V and 8 bases at J; junction bases unmatched: 7. The germline V gene has CDR1 SGHTA and CDR2 FQGNSA. Material: peripheral blood, obtained on day 0 of AZD1222 vaccination. This TCR was sampled from an adult in good health. The V call is TRBV7-2, the J call TRBJ2-4; the match to TRBD2 covers 7 bases. CDR3 nucleotide sequence: TGTGCCAGCAGCTTAGCGGTGGGGCTAGCGGACATTCAGTACTTC. Translating gives CASSLAVGLADIQYF.